A selection of T cell receptor beta chains follows, all from one sample in a study of shared clonotypes between healthy human individuals. Sequenced by immunoSEQ multiplex PCR; TCRdb stores in-frame clones only, minus some. The table lists about 2 million clones, about 95% of them singletons. Specimen: naive CD8+ T cells sorted from blood. Receptors originate from a man younger than 30 in good health. The CDR3 runs from the conserved cysteine through the conserved F or W. D genes are given only for firm matches. Some rows mark clone size as missing; the rest say once, few, many or name a class of expanded clone.

V gene,J gene,clone size,D gene,CDR3 DNA,CDR3 protein
TRBV10-1,TRBJ2-7,once,TRBD2,TGCGCCAGCAGTGATGACTGGACTAGCGGCCTGGACGAGCAGTACTTC,CASSDDWTSGLDEQYF
TRBV5-1,TRBJ1-2,-,-,TGCGCCAGCAGCCTAGACTATGGCTACACCTTC,CASSLDYGYTF
TRBV10-2,TRBJ2-3,-,TRBD2,TGCGCCAGCAGGCAAGCGGGGGGTTTCACAGATACGCAGTATTTT,CASRQAGGFTDTQYF
TRBV6-5,TRBJ2-5,-,TRBD2,TGTGCCAGCAGTTTACTAGCGGGAGGACTTTGGGAGACCCAGTACTTC,CASSLLAGGLWETQYF
TRBV28,TRBJ1-1,-,TRBD1,TGTGCCAGCAGCTTGAACCAGGGGGCATGGGACACTGAAGCTTTCTTT,CASSLNQGAWDTEAFF
TRBV11-2,TRBJ1-4,-,TRBD1,TGTGCCAGCAGCTTTACCGGGACAGTTAATGAAAAACTGTTTTTT,CASSFTGTVNEKLFF
TRBV7-9,TRBJ2-7,once,-,TGTGCCAGCAGCTTAGCGGGAGACCCCCACGAGCAGTACTTC,CASSLAGDPHEQYF
TRBV10-3,TRBJ2-1,once,-,TGTGCCATCAGTGAACCAGGGGGGGGAAACAATGAGCAGTTCTTC,CAISEPGGGNNEQFF
TRBV6-6,TRBJ2-5,-,-,TGTGCCAGCAGTTACTTAGGGCACCAAGAGACCCAGTACTTC,CASSYLGHQETQYF
TRBV27,TRBJ2-3,-,-,TGTGCCAGCAGTTTATTTGGGGACACAGATACGCAGTATTTT,CASSLFGDTDTQYF
TRBV5-6,TRBJ2-1,once,TRBD1,TGTGCCAGCAGCGACTCCGGGACAGACTACTTTTACAATGAGCAGTTCTTC,CASSDSGTDYFYNEQFF
TRBV5-4,TRBJ1-1,-,TRBD1,TGTGCCAGCAGCTTGGAGGGACAGGGAGAAACTGAAGCTTTCTTT,CASSLEGQGETEAFF
TRBV5-1,TRBJ2-1,-,-,TGCGCCAGCAGCTTGGGACAGGTAGATGAGCAGTTCTTC,CASSLGQVDEQFF
TRBV30,TRBJ2-7,-,TRBD1,TGTGCCTGGCCCCCAAACAGGGGCCAAACCTACGAGCAGTACTTC,CAWPPNRGQTYEQYF
TRBV7-9,TRBJ2-5,-,TRBD2,TGTGCCAGCAGCTTAGGGGGACTAGCACAAGAGACCCAGTACTTC,CASSLGGLAQETQYF
TRBV9,TRBJ2-7,-,TRBD1,TGTGCCAGCAGCGAGGGATGGGACAGGGCCTACGAGCAGTACTTC,CASSEGWDRAYEQYF
TRBV11-2,TRBJ2-7,-,-,TGTGCCAGCAGCAACAGGGACCCCATCTTCGACTACGAGCAGTACTTC,CASSNRDPIFDYEQYF
TRBV27,TRBJ1-5,-,TRBD1,TGTGCCAGCAGTCTCCTCGACAGGGGTGTAAATCAGCCCCAGCATTTT,CASSLLDRGVNQPQHF
TRBV10-3,TRBJ1-5,-,TRBD1,TGTGCCATCAGTGAGTCGCCAACCGGGACAGGGTTTGGTCAGCCCCAGCATTTT,CAISESPTGTGFGQPQHF
TRBV7-3,TRBJ1-3,-,-,TGTGCCAGCAGCTACCGGGACGGAGATCACTCTGGAAACACCATATATTTT,CASSYRDGDHSGNTIYF
TRBV4-3,TRBJ2-7,-,-,TGCGCCAGCAGCCAAGATGGACCTCTTGCCGAGCAGTACTTC,CASSQDGPLAEQYF
TRBV27,TRBJ2-3,once,TRBD2,TGTGCCAGCAGGGGGACTAGCGGGAGAACTAGCACAGATACGCAGTATTTT,CASRGTSGRTSTDTQYF
TRBV7-9,TRBJ2-7,-,TRBD1,TGTGCCAGCAGCTTAGCGCAGGGGGCCGGCGAGCAGTACTTC,CASSLAQGAGEQYF
TRBV4-1,TRBJ2-2,-,-,TGCGCCAGCAGCCAAGATCTGGCAGGGATGGGCACCGGGGAGCTGTTTTTT,CASSQDLAGMGTGELFF
TRBV6-1,TRBJ2-7,-,-,TGTGCCAGCAGTGAAGAGGGACTAGGGGGCCGTATGTACGAGCAGTACTTC,CASSEEGLGGRMYEQYF
TRBV5-1,TRBJ2-1,-,-,TGCGCCAGCAGTGGGCTTTCCCTCTCCTACAATGAGCAGTTCTTC,CASSGLSLSYNEQFF
TRBV6-6,TRBJ1-1,once,-,TGTGCCAGCTGCGGTAACACTGAAGCTTTCTTT,CASCGNTEAFF
TRBV7-9,TRBJ2-7,-,-,TGTGCCAGCAGCTTAGCGAGGGCAGAGCAGTACTTC,CASSLARAEQYF
TRBV29-1,TRBJ2-7,-,-,TGCAGCGTTGAATGGGCAGGGCGGAACTACGAGCAGTACTTC,CSVEWAGRNYEQYF